The 26 T cell receptor beta chains in this list originate from one sample, sequenced in a study of shared clonotypes between healthy human individuals. The protocol was immunoSEQ multiplex PCR, while the TCRdb copy is restricted to in-frame clones and leaves out a portion. The sample contains some 2,000,000 clones, 85% to 95% of which appear only once. The sample consisted of naive CD4+ T cells sorted from blood. Subset noted: CD45RA+ positively selected. These receptors were taken from a man between 18 and 29 years old in good health.

This clone came up a few times. The chain couples TRBV9 to TRBJ1-4; the match to TRBD1 covers 8 bases. Germline CDR1 and CDR2: SGDLS and YYNGEE. The junction had 7 bases not matched to a gene; V was cut back by 4 bases and J by 8 bases. The length of the CDR3 is 14 residues. As DNA, the CDR3 is TGTGCCAGCAGCCTCACAGGGGGGGCGGAAAAACTGTTTTTT. This encodes CASSLTGGAEKLFF.

This clone has a handful of counts. At the DNA level, this CDR3 is encoded by other sequences in the same sample as well. This sequence joins TRBV6-1 and TRBJ1-2; D not certain. CDR3 length equals 12 residues. CDR1 and CDR2 from the germline V gene are MNHNS and SASEGT. The V end was cut by 3 bases, the J end by 1 base, with 3 bases between. The CDR3 sequence is CASSEGNYGYTF. As DNA, the CDR3 is TGTGCCAGCAGTGAGGGTAACTATGGCTACACCTTC.

The rearrangement uses TRBV5-1 and TRBJ2-3; tentative D call: TRBD2 (5 bases). The ends were cut back, 0 bases at V and 1 base at J, with 12 bases in the middle. CDR1 is SGHRS and CDR2 is YFSETQ in the germline V gene. This CDR3 is 16 amino acids long. The CDR3 DNA reads TGCGCCAGCAGCTTGGCCGTTCGGGAAGGCACAGATACGCAGTATTTT. As protein: CASSLAVREGTDTQYF.

The chain links TRBV19 to TRBJ2-7, with 12 positions matching TRBD2. Per germline, CDR1 LNHDA and CDR2 SQIVND (reference sequence). The CDR3 consists of 18 residues. V was pared by 4 bases and J by 2 bases, with 12 bases of the junction left unmatched. CDR3 sequence reads: CASSTIYLGLAGPYEQYF. The CDR3 nucleotides are TGTGCCAGTAGTACAATATACCTAGGACTAGCGGGGCCCTACGAGCAGTACTTC.

The chain carries TRBV2 and TRBJ2-7; TRBD1 matches at 10 bases. CDR3 length: 15 amino acids. With V trimmed by 6 bases and J by 4 bases, 9 bases remained unmatched. Germline V lookup: CDR1 SNHLY, CDR2 FYNNEI. CDR3 region: CASRPRTGGSYEQYF. In nucleotides, the CDR3 is TGTGCCAGCAGACCCCGGACAGGGGGATCGTACGAGCAGTACTTC.

Concerning this clone: A much larger clone sits a single nucleotide away, making a read error possible. Other DNA sequences from this sample encode an identical CDR3 as well. The chain carries TRBV19 and TRBJ1-6, with 10 bases lining up with TRBD1. The CDR3 is 15 amino acids. Per the germline V gene, CDR1 is LNHDA and CDR2 is SQIVND (reference sequence). As DNA, the CDR3 is TGTGCCAGTAGTAGCCGGGACAGGGGTAATTCACCTCTCCACTTT. It yields the protein CASSSRDRGNSPLHF.

V and J are TRBV28 and TRBJ1-5; D is ambiguous. Trimming removed 6 bases from V and 6 bases from J, with 9 bases in between. Germline-derived CDR1 and CDR2 are MDHEN and SYDVKM. The CDR3 totals 12 residues. CDR3 in amino acids: CASRIPGQPQHF. CDR3 coding DNA: TGTGCCAGCAGAATCCCCGGTCAGCCCCAGCATTTT.

The CDR3 here is CASSPVGGSSYEQYF. DNA of the CDR3: TGTGCCAGCAGCCCCGTGGGCGGGAGCTCCTACGAGCAGTACTTC. This chain uses TRBV5-4 with TRBJ2-7; TRBD2 agrees at 7 bases. The V and J ends lost 4 bases and 0 bases, in that order; junction bases with no gene match: 7. Germline CDR1 reads SGHNT; CDR2 reads YYREEE (reference sequence). This CDR3 contains 15 residues.

Note on this clone: The sample holds other DNA sequences that translate to the same CDR3. The J gene is TRBJ2-1, the V gene TRBV30; 9 bases match TRBD2. Germline assignment: CDR1 GTSNPN and CDR2 SVGIG (reference sequence). The CDR3 has 14 residues. Unmatched junction bases numbered 4, after V lost 0 bases and J lost 7 bases. CDR3: CAWSVAGGWNEQFF. The CDR3 nucleotides read TGTGCCTGGAGTGTGGCGGGAGGGTGGAATGAGCAGTTCTTC.

The rearrangement links TRBV6-1 to TRBJ2-2; 11 bases are shared with TRBD2. The junction had 8 bases not matched to a gene; V was cut back by 11 bases and J by 6 bases. Germline V gene sequence: CDR1 MNHNS, CDR2 SASEGT. This CDR3 has 14 residues. The CDR3 DNA follows: TGTGCCGTATGGGGTAGCGGGAGGGCCGGGGAGCTGTTTTTT. Amino acids: CAVWGSGRAGELFF.

The V gene is TRBV25-1, the J gene TRBJ1-1; 8 positions match TRBD1. The J segment lost 5 bases and the V segment lost 8 bases, leaving 7 bases of the junction unmatched. CDR1 and CDR2 (germline): MGHDK, SYGVNS. CDR3 length: 13 residues. The CDR3 protein is CASRSDRVTEAFF. CDR3 sequence (DNA): TGTGCCAGCCGTTCGGACAGGGTGACTGAAGCTTTCTTT.

The CDR3 nucleotides read TGTGCCAGCAGCTTATCAGAAGCGGGAGGGGGGACCCAGTACTTC. Translation: CASSLSEAGGGTQYF. This chain connects TRBV7-2 to TRBJ2-5, with TRBD2 matching over 10 bases. Per the germline V gene, CDR1 is SGHTA and CDR2 is FQGNSA. With V trimmed by 2 bases and J by 7 bases, 7 bases remained unmatched. The CDR3 extends over 15 amino acids.

Points on this clone: Other DNA sequences in this specimen translate into the identical CDR3. The genes are TRBV20-1 and TRBJ2-7, with no clear D. V lost 6 bases, J lost 1 base, and 7 bases lay in between. Germline lookup yields CDR1 DFQATT and CDR2 SNEGSKA (reference sequence). This CDR3 has 11 residues. The CDR3 DNA follows: TGCAGTGCGGCCGTATCCTACGAGCAGTACTTC. Amino acids: CSAAVSYEQYF.

This clone occurred once. The V call is TRBV4-1, the J call TRBJ1-4; D may be TRBD1 (5 bases). CDR1 is MGHRA, CDR2 YSYEKL, per germline. V was cut by 0 bases and J by 8 bases, with 19 bases left in between. This CDR3 has 17 amino acids. CDR3 DNA: TGCGCCAGCAGCCAAGAAGGCGGGGCAGGAGCTAGCGAAAAACTGTTTTTT. It codes for CASSQEGGAGASEKLFF.

To note about this clone: The same CDR3 arises from other DNA sequences in this sample as well. This chain uses TRBV5-1 with TRBJ2-7; 7 bases fit TRBD2. The CDR3 is 14 residues long. V was pared by 4 bases and J by 2 bases, with 6 bases of the junction left unmatched. The germline V gene encodes CDR1 SGHRS and CDR2 YFSETQ. The CDR3 loop is CASSPGTTTYEQYF. The CDR3 DNA follows: TGCGCCAGCAGCCCCGGGACTACGACCTACGAGCAGTACTTC.

This clone was counted between two and nine times. The chain is built from TRBV7-2 and TRBJ1-4, with D perhaps matching TRBD1 (6 bases). V shed 1 base and J shed 6 bases, with 12 bases lying between them. The length of the CDR3 is 15 residues. The germline V gene encodes CDR1 SGHTA and CDR2 FQGNSA. The CDR3 DNA reads TGTGCCAGCAGCTTAGGAGGGACATCGGATGAAAAACTGTTTTTT. It translates to CASSLGGTSDEKLFF.

The chain has TRBV11-2 and TRBJ2-7; TRBD1 is a possible D gene (6 bases). V gave up 5 bases and J gave up 7 bases, with 15 bases separating them. Looked up from germline, CDR1 is SGHAT and CDR2 is FQNNGV. This CDR3 comprises 13 residues. Written as DNA, the CDR3 is TGTGCCAGCAGCCCAATTTGGGGGCGTGAGCAGTACTTC. Translated, it gives CASSPIWGREQYF.

The chain recombines TRBV2 with TRBJ1-2, with a weak D call TRBD1 (6 bases). Per germline, CDR1 SNHLY and CDR2 FYNNEI. The CDR3 runs 14 residues. V lost 5 bases and J lost 1, with 11 bases in between. CDR3 nucleotides: TGTGCCAGCAGTCAGCAGGGGTTTAACTATGGCTACACCTTC. It codes for CASSQQGFNYGYTF.

For this clone: Additional DNA sequences in this sample encode the identical CDR3. The rearrangement links TRBV7-8 to TRBJ1-1; D is uncertain. Germline V gives CDR1 SGHVS, CDR2 FQNEAQ. V lost 1 base to trimming and J lost 1 base, with 4 bases between them. There are 13 residues in the CDR3. The CDR3 sequence is CASSLGQNTEAFF. CDR3 sequence (DNA): TGTGCCAGCAGCTTAGGCCAGAACACTGAAGCTTTCTTT.

V gene TRBV10-3 combines with J gene TRBJ2-2; 7 nucleotides agree with TRBD1. The trim removed 8 bases at V and 4 bases at J, leaving 10 bases unmatched. The length of the CDR3 is 15 residues. Germline V gene data show CDR1 as ENHRY and CDR2 as SYGVKD. CDR3 bases: TGTGCCATCGCATCCGGGACAGAGAGCACCGGGGAGCTGTTTTTT. Encoded protein: CAIASGTESTGELFF.

As concerns this clone: The sample carries other DNA sequences with the same CDR3. V gene TRBV2 combines with J gene TRBJ2-3, with no clear D. V was clipped by 6 bases and J by 6 bases, with 10 bases between them. Germline CDR1 SNHLY, CDR2 FYNNEI. The CDR3 runs 12 residues. CDR3 in DNA: TGTGCCAGCAGCGGTCTCACCGATACGCAGTATTTT. Translated, it gives CASSGLTDTQYF.

The gene calls are TRBV28 and TRBJ1-5, with TRBD1 as a possible D gene (5 bases). The V gene's germline CDR1 is MDHEN and CDR2 SYDVKM. V dropped 5 bases and J dropped 0 bases, with 8 bases sitting between them. CDR3 length: 14 residues. The CDR3 here is CASSQGNSNQPQHF. CDR3 nucleotide sequence: TGTGCCAGCAGTCAGGGAAATAGCAATCAGCCCCAGCATTTT. Full variable domain (missing parts from reference TRBV28 and TRBJ1-5): DVKVTQSSRYLVKRTGEKVFLECVQDMDHENMFWYRQDPGLGLRLIYFSYDVKMKEKGDIPEGYSVSREKKERFSLILESASTNQTSMYLCASSQGNSNQPQHFGDGTRLSIL.

V gene TRBV6-1 combines with J gene TRBJ2-2; no reliable D call. CDR3 length: 14 amino acids. Germline V gives CDR1 MNHNS, CDR2 SASEGT. Trimming shortened V by 6 bases and J by 4 bases, and 12 bases separated the two germline ends. The DNA of the CDR3 is TGTGCCAGCAGGGGTGTCCGGGTCACCGGGGAGCTGTTTTTT. Residues: CASRGVRVTGELFF.

The CDR3 sequence is CASSFAGEGDTQYF. CDR3 sequence (DNA): TGCGCCAGCAGCTTTGCGGGAGAGGGAGATACGCAGTATTTT. The chain employs TRBV5-1 and TRBJ2-3; 7 bases agree with TRBD2. CDR1 and CDR2 (germline): SGHRS, YFSETQ. This CDR3 is built from 14 residues. V was pared by 2 bases and J by 5 bases, with 5 bases of the junction left unmatched.

This clone was seen a handful of times. This chain connects TRBV6-1 to TRBJ2-1; 11 nucleotides agree with TRBD2. The germline V gene has CDR1 MNHNS and CDR2 SASEGT. The CDR3 length is 17 residues. V was clipped by 1 base and J by 9 bases; unmatched bases: 11. CDR3 DNA: TGTGCCAGCAGTGAAGAACTTACTAGCGGGGGAGTAGGTGAGCAGTTCTTC. This sequence encodes CASSEELTSGGVGEQFF.

This clone was detected once. This chain links TRBV2 with TRBJ2-7, with 7 bases fitting TRBD1. Germline-derived CDR1 and CDR2 are SNHLY and FYNNEI. There are 14 residues in the CDR3. V lost 7 bases and J lost 0; bases outside the gene matches: 6. Here the CDR3 DNA reads TGTGCCAGCACCACACAGGGGAGCTCCTACGAGCAGTACTTC. Its translation is CASTTQGSSYEQYF.